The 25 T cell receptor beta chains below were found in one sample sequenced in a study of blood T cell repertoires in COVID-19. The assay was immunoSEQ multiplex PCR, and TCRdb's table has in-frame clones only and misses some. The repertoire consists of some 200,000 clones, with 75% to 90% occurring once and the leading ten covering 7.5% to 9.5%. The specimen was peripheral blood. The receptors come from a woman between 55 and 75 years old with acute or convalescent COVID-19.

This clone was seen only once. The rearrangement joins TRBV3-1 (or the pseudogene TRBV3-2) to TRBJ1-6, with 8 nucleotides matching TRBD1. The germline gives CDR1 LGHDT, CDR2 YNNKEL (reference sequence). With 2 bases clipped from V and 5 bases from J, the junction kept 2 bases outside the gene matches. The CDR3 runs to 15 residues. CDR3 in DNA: TGTGCCAGCAGCCAAAGGACAGGGAATAATTCACCCCTCCACTTT. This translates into CASSQRTGNNSPLHF.

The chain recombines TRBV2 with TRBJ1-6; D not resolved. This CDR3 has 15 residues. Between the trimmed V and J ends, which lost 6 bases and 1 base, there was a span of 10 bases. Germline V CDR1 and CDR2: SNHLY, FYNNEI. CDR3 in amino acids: CASRDSKSYNSPLHF. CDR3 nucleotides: TGTGCCAGCAGGGACTCAAAATCCTATAATTCACCCCTCCACTTT. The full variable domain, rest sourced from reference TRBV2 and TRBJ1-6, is EPEVTQTPSHQVTQMGQEVILRCVPISNHLYFYWYRQILGQKVEFLVSFYNNEISEKSEIFDDQFSVERPDGSNFTLKIRSTKLEDSAMYFCASRDSKSYNSPLHFGNGTRLTVT.

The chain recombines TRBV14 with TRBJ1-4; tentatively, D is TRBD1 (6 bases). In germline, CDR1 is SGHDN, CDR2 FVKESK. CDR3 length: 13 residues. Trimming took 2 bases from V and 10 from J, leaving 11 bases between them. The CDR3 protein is CASSQQGIAKLFF. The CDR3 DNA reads TGTGCCAGCAGCCAACAGGGGATTGCAAAACTGTTTTTT.

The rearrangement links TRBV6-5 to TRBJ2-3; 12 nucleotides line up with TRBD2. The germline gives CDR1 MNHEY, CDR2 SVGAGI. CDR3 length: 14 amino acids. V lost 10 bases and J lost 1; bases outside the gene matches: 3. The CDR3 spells CATRTSGGTDTQYF. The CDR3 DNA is TGTGCCACTCGGACTAGCGGGGGCACAGATACGCAGTATTTT.

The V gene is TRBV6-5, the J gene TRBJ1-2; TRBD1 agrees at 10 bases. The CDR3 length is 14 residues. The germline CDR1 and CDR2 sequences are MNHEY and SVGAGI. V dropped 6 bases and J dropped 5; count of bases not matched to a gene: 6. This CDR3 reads CASSQGQGVYGYTF. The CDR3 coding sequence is TGTGCCAGCAGCCAAGGACAGGGGGTGTATGGCTACACCTTC.

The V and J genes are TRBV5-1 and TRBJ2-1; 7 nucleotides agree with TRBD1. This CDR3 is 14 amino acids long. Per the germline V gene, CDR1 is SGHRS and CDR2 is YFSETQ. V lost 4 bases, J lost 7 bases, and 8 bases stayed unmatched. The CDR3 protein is CASSPRDSGNEQFF. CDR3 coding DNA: TGCGCCAGCAGCCCCCGGGACAGTGGGAATGAGCAGTTCTTC.

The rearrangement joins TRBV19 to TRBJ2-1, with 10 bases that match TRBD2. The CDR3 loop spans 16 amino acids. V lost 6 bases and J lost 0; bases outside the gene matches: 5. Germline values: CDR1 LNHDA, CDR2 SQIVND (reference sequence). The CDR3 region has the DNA TGTGCCAGTAGGGCTAGCGGGAGATCCTCCTACAATGAGCAGTTCTTC. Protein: CASRASGRSSYNEQFF.

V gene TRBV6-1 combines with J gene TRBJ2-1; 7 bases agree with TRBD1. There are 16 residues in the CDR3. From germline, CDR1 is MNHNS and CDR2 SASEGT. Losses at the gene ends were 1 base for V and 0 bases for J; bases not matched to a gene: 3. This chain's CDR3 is CASSEVGTVSYNEQFF. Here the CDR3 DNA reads TGTGCCAGCAGTGAAGTGGGGACAGTCTCCTACAATGAGCAGTTCTTC.

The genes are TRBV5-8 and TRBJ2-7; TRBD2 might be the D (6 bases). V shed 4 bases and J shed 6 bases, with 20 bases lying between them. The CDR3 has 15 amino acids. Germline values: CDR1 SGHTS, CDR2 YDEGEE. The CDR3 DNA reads TGTGCCAGCAGCACAAGCTCCGGGAGTTCCCTCGAGCAGTACGTC. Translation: CASSTSSGSSLEQYV.

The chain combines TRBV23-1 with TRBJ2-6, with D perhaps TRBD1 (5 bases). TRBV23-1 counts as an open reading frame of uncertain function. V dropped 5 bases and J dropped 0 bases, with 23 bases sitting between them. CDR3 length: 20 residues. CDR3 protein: CASSKGPNTPSYSGANVLTF. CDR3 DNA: TGCGCCAGCAGTAAGGGGCCTAACACCCCATCCTACTCTGGGGCCAACGTCCTGACTTTC.

The CDR3 is CASSKGAGSTDTQYF. In DNA form, the CDR3 reads TGTGCCAGTAGTAAGGGTGCGGGGAGCACAGATACGCAGTATTTT. The chain combines TRBV19 with TRBJ2-3, with D maybe TRBD2 (6 bases). The ends were cut back, 4 bases at V and 0 bases at J, with 11 bases in the middle. The germline gives CDR1 LNHDA, CDR2 SQIVND (reference sequence). This CDR3 region has 15 residues.

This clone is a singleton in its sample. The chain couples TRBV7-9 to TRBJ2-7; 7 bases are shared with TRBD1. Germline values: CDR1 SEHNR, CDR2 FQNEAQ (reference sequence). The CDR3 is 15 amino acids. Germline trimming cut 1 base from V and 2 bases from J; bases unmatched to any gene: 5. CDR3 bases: TGTGCCAGCAGCTTAGGGGTGACAGGGACCTACGAGCAGTACTTC. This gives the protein CASSLGVTGTYEQYF.

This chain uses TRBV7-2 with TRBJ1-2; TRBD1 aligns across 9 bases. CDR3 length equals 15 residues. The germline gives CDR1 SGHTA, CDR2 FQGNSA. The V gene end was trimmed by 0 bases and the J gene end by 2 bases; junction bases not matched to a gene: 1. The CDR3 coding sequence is TGTGCCAGCAGCTTAGCCGGACAGGGGAACTATGGCTACACCTTC. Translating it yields CASSLAGQGNYGYTF.

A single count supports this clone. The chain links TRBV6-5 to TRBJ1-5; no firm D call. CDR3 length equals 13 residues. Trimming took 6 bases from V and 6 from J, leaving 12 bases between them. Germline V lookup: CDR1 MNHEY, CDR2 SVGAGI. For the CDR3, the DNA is TGTGCCAGCAGGCCCGCGGGCGGTCAGCCCCAGCATTTT. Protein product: CASRPAGGQPQHF.

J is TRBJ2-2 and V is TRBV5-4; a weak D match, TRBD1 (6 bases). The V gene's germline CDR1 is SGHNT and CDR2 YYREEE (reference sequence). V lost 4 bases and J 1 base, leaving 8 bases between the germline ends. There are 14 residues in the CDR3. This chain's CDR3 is CASSLTGNTGELFF. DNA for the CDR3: TGTGCCAGCAGCCTGACAGGGAACACCGGGGAGCTGTTTTTT.

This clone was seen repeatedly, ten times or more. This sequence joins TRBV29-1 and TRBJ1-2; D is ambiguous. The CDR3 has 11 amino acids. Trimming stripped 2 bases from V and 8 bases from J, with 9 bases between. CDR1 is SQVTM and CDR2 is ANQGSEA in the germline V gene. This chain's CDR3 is CSVERGGGYTF. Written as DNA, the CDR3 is TGCAGCGTTGAACGGGGTGGAGGCTACACCTTC.

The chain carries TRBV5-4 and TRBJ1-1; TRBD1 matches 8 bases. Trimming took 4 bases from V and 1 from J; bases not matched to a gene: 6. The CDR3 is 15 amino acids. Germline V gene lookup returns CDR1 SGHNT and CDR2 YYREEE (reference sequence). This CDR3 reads CASSPSGTGNTEAFF. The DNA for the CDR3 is TGTGCCAGCAGCCCCTCCGGGACAGGGAACACTGAAGCTTTCTTT.

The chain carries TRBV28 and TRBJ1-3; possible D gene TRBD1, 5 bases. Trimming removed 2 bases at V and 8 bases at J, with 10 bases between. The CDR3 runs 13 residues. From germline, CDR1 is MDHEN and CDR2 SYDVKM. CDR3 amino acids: CASSLPRADTIYF. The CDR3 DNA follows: TGTGCCAGCAGTTTACCCAGGGCGGACACCATATATTTT.

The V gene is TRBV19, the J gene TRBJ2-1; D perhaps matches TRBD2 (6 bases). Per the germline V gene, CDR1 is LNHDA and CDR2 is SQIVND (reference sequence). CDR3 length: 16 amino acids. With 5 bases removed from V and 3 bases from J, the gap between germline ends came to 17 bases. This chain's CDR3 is CASSVTRESLYNEQFF. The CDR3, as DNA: TGTGCCAGTAGTGTTACACGGGAGTCTCTCTACAATGAGCAGTTCTTC.

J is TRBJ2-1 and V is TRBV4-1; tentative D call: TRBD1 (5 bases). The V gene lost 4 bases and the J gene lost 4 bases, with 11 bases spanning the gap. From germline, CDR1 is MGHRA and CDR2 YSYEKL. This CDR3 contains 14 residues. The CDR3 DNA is TGCGCCAGCAGCCCAGGGCCCTCTTACAATGAGCAGTTCTTC. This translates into CASSPGPSYNEQFF.

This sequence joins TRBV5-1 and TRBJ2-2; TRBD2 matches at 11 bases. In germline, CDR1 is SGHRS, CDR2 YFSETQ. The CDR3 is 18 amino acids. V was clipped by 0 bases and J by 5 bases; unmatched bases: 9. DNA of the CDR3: TGCGCCAGCAGCTTGGGACTAGCGGGACCCCCTGGTACCGGGGAGCTGTTTTTT. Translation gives CASSLGLAGPPGTGELFF. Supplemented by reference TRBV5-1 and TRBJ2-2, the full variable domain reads KAGVTQTPRYLIKTRGQQVTLSCSPISGHRSVSWYQQTPGQGLQFLFEYFSETQRNKGNFPGRFSGRQFSNSRSEMNVSTLELGDSALYLCASSLGLAGPPGTGELFFGEGSRLTVL.

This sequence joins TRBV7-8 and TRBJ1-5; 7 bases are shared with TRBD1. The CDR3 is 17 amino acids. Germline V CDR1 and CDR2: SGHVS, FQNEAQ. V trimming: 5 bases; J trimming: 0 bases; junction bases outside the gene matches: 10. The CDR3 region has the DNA TGTGCCAGCAGCCTCCCCACTCAGGGGGGTAGCAATCAGCCCCAGCATTTT. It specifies CASSLPTQGGSNQPQHF.

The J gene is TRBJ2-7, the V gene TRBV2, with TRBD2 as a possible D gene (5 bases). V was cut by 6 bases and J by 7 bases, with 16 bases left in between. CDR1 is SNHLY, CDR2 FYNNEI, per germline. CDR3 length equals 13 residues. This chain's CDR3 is CASRDGGGVEQYF. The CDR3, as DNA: TGTGCCAGCAGGGACGGCGGAGGTGTTGAGCAGTACTTC. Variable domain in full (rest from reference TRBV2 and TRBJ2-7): EPEVTQTPSHQVTQMGQEVILRCVPISNHLYFYWYRQILGQKVEFLVSFYNNEISEKSEIFDDQFSVERPDGSNFTLKIRSTKLEDSAMYFCASRDGGGVEQYFGPGTRLTVT.

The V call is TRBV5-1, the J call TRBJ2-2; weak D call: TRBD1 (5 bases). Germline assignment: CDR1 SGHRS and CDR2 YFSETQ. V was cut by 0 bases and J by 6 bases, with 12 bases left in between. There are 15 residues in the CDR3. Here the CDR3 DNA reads TGCGCCAGCAGCTTGGTGCAGGGCTCGGCCGGGGAGCTGTTTTTT. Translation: CASSLVQGSAGELFF.

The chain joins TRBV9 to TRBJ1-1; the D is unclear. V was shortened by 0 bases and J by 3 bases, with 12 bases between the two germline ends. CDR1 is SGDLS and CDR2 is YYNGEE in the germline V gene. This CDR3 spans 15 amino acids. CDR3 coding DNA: TGTGCCAGCAGCGTAGGACCAGGCTTGGACACTGAAGCTTTCTTT. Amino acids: CASSVGPGLDTEAFF.